These T cell receptor beta chains were read from a single sample in a study of OX40 agonist ivuxolimab in advanced cancers. The assay was immunoSEQ multiplex PCR, and TCRdb's table has in-frame clones only and misses some. The sample records 45,000 to 60,000 clones, 80% to 90% being singletons. The source was CD4+ or CD8+ T cells sorted from blood, collected in a trial of the OX40 agonist ivuxolimab. Every receptor here comes from an adult with an advanced solid tumor such as melanoma, head and neck, liver or kidney cancer. CDR3s include the opening cysteine and the closing phenylalanine or tryptophan. The D gene is left open where the match is weak. Size is omitted from some rows. Given values are once, few, many or a class for expanded clones.

d_gene	j_gene	v_gene	abundance	CDR3nt	CDR3aa
.	TRBJ1-5	TRBV7-2	.	TGTGCCAGCAGCTCGGGGCCGGAGCAGCCCCAGCATTTT	CASSSGPEQPQHF
.	TRBJ2-3	TRBV4-3	.	TGCGCCAGCAGCCAAGAACTAGCCCCTAGCACAGATACGCAGTATTTT	CASSQELAPSTDTQYF
.	TRBJ2-4	TRBV18	.	TGTGCCAGCTCACCAATTATACAGGGAGAAAACATTCAGTACTTC	CASSPIIQGENIQYF
.	TRBJ1-1	TRBV6-1	.	TGTGCCAGCAGTTTCAGGGGAACTGAAGCTTTCTTT	CASSFRGTEAFF
.	TRBJ1-2	TRBV28	.	TGTGCCAGCAGCGAATCCCAGGGTGGGCGGCAATATGGCTACACCTTC	CASSESQGGRQYGYTF
.	TRBJ1-6	TRBV25-1	once	TGTGCCAGCAGTGACGGGTACCAAATCGGTTCACCCCTCCACTTT	CASSDGYQIGSPLHF
.	TRBJ2-7	TRBV10-3	.	TGTGCCATCAGTGTGGGACCTGGGTACGAGCAGTACTTC	CAISVGPGYEQYF
.	TRBJ2-3	TRBV5-1	.	TGCGCCAGCAGCTTGCAGTCTAGCACAGATACGCAGTATTTT	CASSLQSSTDTQYF
.	TRBJ2-6	TRBV18	.	TGTGCCAGCTCACCCAGCTCTGGGGCCAACGTCCTGACTTTC	CASSPSSGANVLTF
.	TRBJ2-1	TRBV18	.	TGTGCCAGCTCACCACCCATAAAGGTCTACAGTAATGAGCAGTTCTTC	CASSPPIKVYSNEQFF
.	TRBJ2-1	TRBV18	.	TGTGCCAGCTCACGATTTCCTGACAGTTACAATGAGCAGTTCTTC	CASSRFPDSYNEQFF
TRBD2	TRBJ2-5	TRBV11-1	.	TGTGCCAGCAGCAGAACGACTAGCCGCGAGACCCAGTACTTC	CASSRTTSRETQYF
TRBD1	TRBJ2-3	TRBV6-1	.	TGTGCCAGCACCGTTTTGGGACAGCACACAGATACGCAGTATTTT	CASTVLGQHTDTQYF
.	TRBJ2-2	TRBV7-2	.	TGTGCCAGCAGCTTAGACGCGATACGGGAGCTGTTTTTT	CASSLDAIRELFF
TRBD2	TRBJ2-7	TRBV7-8	.	TGTGCCAGCAGCTTAGCGTGGACTAGCGGAGAGCAGTACTTC	CASSLAWTSGEQYF
TRBD1	TRBJ2-3	TRBV7-3	.	TGTGCCAGCAGCTTAAACCCAACAGGGGCCCGCACAGATACGCAGTATTTT	CASSLNPTGARTDTQYF
TRBD1	TRBJ2-7	TRBV5-8	.	TGTGCCAGCAAGGACAGGATCTACGAGCAGTACTTC	CASKDRIYEQYF
TRBD1	TRBJ1-6	TRBV6-5	.	TGTGCCAGCAGCGATAGGACAGGTTTAAGATCACCCCTCCACTTT	CASSDRTGLRSPLHF
.	TRBJ2-1	TRBV7-2	.	TGTGCCAGCAGCCGGCGAGGAGGTGCGGAGTACAATGAGCAGTTCTTC	CASSRRGGAEYNEQFF
TRBD2	TRBJ2-7	TRBV10-3	.	TGTGCCATCAGCCCCGGACTAGCGGGTTCCTACGAGCAGTACTTC	CAISPGLAGSYEQYF
TRBD2	TRBJ2-3	TRBV6-5	.	TGTGCCAGCAGTCGGGACTACCAAGATACGCAGTATTTT	CASSRDYQDTQYF
TRBD2	TRBJ2-1	TRBV15	.	TGTGCCACCAGCAGAGGGAGAGGAGCTAGCGGGAGTTATAATGAGCAGTTCTTC	CATSRGRGASGSYNEQFF
TRBD1	TRBJ2-1	TRBV27	.	TGTGCCAGCAGTCTTACAGGGGGCAATGAGCAGTTCTTC	CASSLTGGNEQFF
.	TRBJ1-2	TRBV19	.	TGTGCCAGTAGTTACAAGCAGAGTAACTATGGCTACACCTTC	CASSYKQSNYGYTF
TRBD1	TRBJ2-5	TRBV19	.	TGTGCCAGTAGCAGGGGGCCGGGGCAAGAGACCCAGTACTTC	CASSRGPGQETQYF
TRBD2	TRBJ2-1	TRBV14	.	TGTGCCAGCAGCCAAAAAGCGGGGATCTACAATGAGCAGTTCTTC	CASSQKAGIYNEQFF
.	TRBJ1-5	TRBV7-6	.	TGTGCCAGCAGCCTCGGCTGGGGCAGGCAGCCCCAGCATTTT	CASSLGWGRQPQHF
.	TRBJ2-3	TRBV18	few	TGTGCCAGCTCACCATTGTCGATCTCGGGGGCAAAGAGCACAGATACGCAGTATTTT	CASSPLSISGAKSTDTQYF
TRBD1	TRBJ2-5	TRBV19	.	TGTGCCAGTAGGGACAGGGGATCCGAGACCCAGTACTTC	CASRDRGSETQYF
TRBD2	TRBJ2-6	TRBV27	.	TGTGCCAGCCGGACCGGGAGGGCAGGTGGGGCCAACGTCCTGACTTTC	CASRTGRAGGANVLTF
.	TRBJ2-1	TRBV7-6	.	TGTGCCAGCAGCTTGGGACGTCTCTACAATGAGCAGTTCTTC	CASSLGRLYNEQFF